This T cell receptor beta chain derives from a study of beta chain features in type 1 diabetes (dated by TCRdb to about 2018). For context, the study as a whole: Mean age, gender distribution, total cell number and subset yield were not different between patients and healthy donors. Naive and central memory subsets were obtained from all 30 or so donors, but regulatory and stem cell-like memory subsets were isolated from only 8 patients and roughly eight healthy donors. The study compared the TCRB repertoires of sorted circulating CD4+ T cell subsets in recently diagnosed type 1 diabetes patients with those in matched healthy donors. Across all samples, about 110 million sorted cells were examined, and cell number per subset correlated strongly with RNA yield.

A single peripheral blood draw of around 120 mL on average was collected from each donor into heparinised tubes. Naive, central memory, regulatory and stem cell-like memory CD4+ T cells were sorted on a BD FACSAria II using a panel including CD45RO, CCR7, CD25, CD127, CD95 and CD27. A purity above 95% was achieved for all sorted populations. PBMCs were isolated immediately by Lymphoprep density gradient centrifugation and stained directly without culture. To minimize batch effects, samples were stained and sorted in pairs, one healthy donor with one patient per experiment. The entire amount of isolated RNA was reverse transcribed using the High Capacity cDNA Reverse Transcription Kit, so the sequenced TCRB transcripts were expressed ones. Deep immunoSEQ sequencing was applied to naive, central memory and regulatory T cell samples, giving an average of roughly 3.6 million total reads per sample. Sorted cells were lysed in RLT buffer and RNA was extracted with DNase-treated RNeasy Micro or Mini kits, depending on cell number. Each cell subset was processed separately to prevent cross-contamination, with patient and healthy donor samples processed together. TCRB sequences were amplified from cDNA with the immunoSEQ multiplex PCR, producing 87-bp fragments spanning the CDR3 region. The amplicons were sequenced using the Illumina HiSeq platform. From the authors' description of their analysis: PCR bias was corrected computationally using synthetic template baselines, and reads within Hamming distance 2 were collapsed, with unmergeable singletons discarded. Reads were aligned against IMGT to assign V, D and J genes, CDR3 length and insertions or deletions at six rearrangement sites. Within each subset, clonotype counts were normalized to sorted cell number, after which true diversity and Gini coefficients were computed with the tcR R package. The overlap coefficient, calculated on TCRB nucleotide sequences, was used to measure repertoire sharing. As a proxy for the pre-selection repertoire, out-of-frame TCRB sequences from naive cells were analyzed. TCRdb mirrors the immuneACCESS table, restricted to in-frame sequences. Some clones are absent from its copies; in checked studies, under half trace to an unresolved V gene, and the reason for the others is unknown. From that table come the V and J calls and clone size; the DNA was used to work out D and trimming. This sample comprises hundreds of thousands of clones, more than 13% of them detected only once. 0.035% to 0.04% of the sample belongs to the ten largest clones.

For this clone: Its antigen is unknown. The sample holds no much larger clone one base away, and base qualities are not on file.

Inclusive of the bounding cysteine and phenylalanine, the CDR3 is 15 residues long. This entry keeps only the CDR3 DNA: 45 bases, framed from base 1. CDR1 is given as GTSNPN and CDR2 as SVGIG, both from the germline V gene (reference sequence). Trimming takes 2 bases off V and 5 bases off J; junction bases not matched to a gene: 11. The full study reports these points: A moderate but significant shortening of TCRB CDR3 length was observed in type 1 diabetes patients in all four CD4+ subsets. Naive, central memory and regulatory TCRB repertoires appeared to be more alike among patients than among healthy donors. Because the HLA sub-analyses included only small numbers of individuals, any influence of HLA type on TCRB rearrangement was left unresolved. Sequencing cDNA rather than genomic DNA could over-represent highly expressing activated cells, although activation and CD3 levels did not differ between groups. Fewer insertions and more nucleotide deletions at VDJ recombination sites were observed in patients with type 1 diabetes, implying thymic rearrangement abnormalities. Shorter templates might have been favored by PCR, but patient and control samples were amplified and corrected together, so both groups would have been affected equally by any skew.

The V and J segments used are TRBV30 and TRBJ2-7; TRBD2 matches 8 bases in the middle. This clonotype was sampled from a man aged 18 to 29 with type 1 diabetes. Sequencing was done on a sample of naive CD4+ T cells from blood. This specimen's cell subset or site label, interpreted: true naive CD4+ T cells. The nucleotide sequence is given as TGTGCCTGGAGTTCAGGCCTAGCGGGCGGGGACGAGCAGTACTTC. It is translated as CAWSSGLAGGDEQYF.